This T cell receptor (beta chain) emerged from a study of control samples from healthy donors and cancer patients. This table comes from immunoSEQ multiplex PCR, and its TCRdb copy is limited to in-frame clones, with some not included. The data contain some 70,000 clones, 83% of them seen just once; the ten biggest clones take up approximately 15%. The CDR3 extends over 15 amino acids. Germline-derived CDR1 and CDR2 are LNHDA and SQIVND (reference sequence). The trim removed 1 base at V and 4 bases at J, leaving 3 bases unmatched. This clone came up a few times. The chain combines TRBV19 with TRBJ2-2, with 7 bases fitting TRBD1. The receptor was derived from a man aged 55 to 70 in good health. Sequencing was carried out using blood. The CDR3: CASSIAGQITGELFF. Written as DNA, the CDR3 is TGTGCCAGTAGTATAGCGGGACAGATCACCGGGGAGCTGTTTTTT.